Listed here are 28 T cell receptor beta chains from one sample, sequenced in a study of blood T cells in healthy people across ages. A second PCR of 7 to 11 cycles used a sample-barcoded 5' primer and a J-beta primer mix. TCRdb reanalysed the 5' RACE reads using MiXCR and keeps one entry per CDR3 protein. Among approximately 2,000,000 distinct CDR3 sequences listed, roughly 43% were seen once. The sequenced sample was blood. The source of these receptors is a human donor in good health.

CDR3 sequence (DNA): TGTGCCAGCACCGCCCCGGGCCCTAGTAGCAATCAGCCCCAGCATTTT. This translates into CASTAPGPSSNQPQHF. The rearrangement links TRBV12-3 or TRBV12-4 to TRBJ1-5; D remains unclear. The CDR3 is made up of 16 amino acids. Trimming removed 7 bases from V and 0 bases from J, with 16 bases in between.

The rearrangement uses TRBV28 and TRBJ1-2; D unclear. The germline CDR1 and CDR2 sequences are MDHEN and SYDVKM. V lost 6 bases and J 4 bases, leaving 9 bases between the germline ends. The CDR3 has 12 amino acids. CDR3 residues: CASSQLTYGYTF. CDR3 sequence (DNA): TGTGCCAGCAGCCAGCTCACCTATGGCTACACCTTC.

This chain uses TRBV9 with TRBJ1-1; TRBD1 matches 9 bases. Germline CDR1 is SGDLS and CDR2 is YYNGEE. The trim removed 5 bases at V and 5 bases at J, leaving 7 bases unmatched. CDR3 length: 14 amino acids. The CDR3 is CASSQGQGETEAFF. The CDR3 coding sequence is TGTGCCAGCAGTCAGGGACAGGGAGAAACTGAAGCTTTCTTT.

J is TRBJ2-5 and V is TRBV7-2; D is ambiguous. The CDR3 runs 12 residues. Germline loops: CDR1 SGHTA, CDR2 FQGNSA. The V end was cut by 1 base, the J end by 6 bases, with 6 bases between. As DNA, the CDR3 is TGTGCCAGCAGCTTAGAAAGGAAGACCCAGTACTTC. This sequence encodes CASSLERKTQYF.

V usage is TRBV20-1 and J usage is TRBJ2-3, with 8 bases identical to TRBD2. CDR1 is DFQATT, CDR2 SNEGSKA, per germline (reference sequence). After removal of 5 bases from V and 3 bases from J, the junction contained 10 bases not matched to a gene. This CDR3 has 15 residues. This chain's CDR3 is CSAPKYGGVTDTQYF. CDR3 coding DNA: TGCAGTGCTCCAAAATACGGGGGGGTAACAGATACGCAGTATTTT.

The gene calls are TRBV20-1 and TRBJ1-5, with 7 positions matching TRBD1. The CDR3 extends over 13 amino acids. J gave up 4 bases and V 6 bases, and 6 bases lay outside the gene matches. Germline V CDR1 and CDR2: DFQATT, SNEGSKA (reference sequence). The CDR3 nucleotides are TGCAGTGCAACAGGGGCGCCTAATCAGCCCCAGCATTTT. It translates to CSATGAPNQPQHF.

The chain employs TRBV27 and TRBJ2-3; D uncertain. The germline V gene encodes CDR1 MNHEY and CDR2 SMNVEV (reference sequence). CDR3 length: 15 amino acids. Trimming pared 8 bases from V and 2 bases from J, leaving 17 bases between. The CDR3 sequence: CASSSPRFITDTQYF. For the CDR3, the DNA is TGTGCCAGCTCCTCCCCCCGGTTCATCACAGATACGCAGTATTTT.

The chain couples TRBV7-2 to TRBJ2-7; 10 positions agree with TRBD2. V lost 1 base to trimming and J lost 2 bases; unmatched junction nucleotides: 14. Looked up from germline, CDR1 is SGHTA and CDR2 is FQGNSA. The CDR3 has 19 residues. The CDR3, as DNA: TGTGCCAGCAGCTTAGGAGGTTTGGGAGCGGGGGGGCCAACCTACGAGCAGTACTTC. Its translation is CASSLGGLGAGGPTYEQYF.

This clonotype was observed at least ten times. This chain links TRBV20-1 with TRBJ2-7; D unresolved. Germline loops: CDR1 DFQATT, CDR2 SNEGSKA (reference sequence). The CDR3 runs 16 residues. Trimming left V 1 base short and J 2 bases short, with 18 bases between. This CDR3 reads CSARGGSLGIAYEQYF. As DNA, the CDR3 is TGCAGTGCTAGAGGAGGCTCCTTAGGGATAGCCTACGAGCAGTACTTC.

This chain uses TRBV5-1 with TRBJ2-7, with 10 bases identical to TRBD2. CDR3 size: 17 residues. Germline loops: CDR1 SGHRS, CDR2 YFSETQ. The V segment lost 3 bases and the J segment 0 bases; nucleotides outside the gene matches: 9. The CDR3, as DNA: TGCGCCAGCAGCTCAAAACCGGGACTAGCGAACTCCTACGAGCAGTACTTC. It specifies CASSSKPGLANSYEQYF.

Only a few counts were recorded for this clonotype. V and J are TRBV27 and TRBJ2-7; possibly TRBD1 for D (6 bases). Looked up from germline, CDR1 is MNHEY and CDR2 is SMNVEV (reference sequence). The V end lost 5 bases, the J end lost 0 bases, and 14 bases lay between the germline ends. The CDR3 has 15 residues. CDR3 residues: CASSLVDRYSYEQYF. The CDR3 coding sequence is TGTGCCAGCAGTCTGGTGGACAGATACTCCTACGAGCAGTACTTC.

Worth noting for this clonotype: Mismatch with germline at one junction end may stem from a read error. The V and J genes are TRBV28 and TRBJ2-6; D is possibly TRBD1 (5 bases). CDR1 and CDR2 from the germline V gene are MDHEN and SYDVKM. This CDR3 spans 15 amino acids. CDR3 nucleotides: TGTGCCAGCAGTTTATTAAGCTCTGGGGCCAACGTCCCGACTTTC. Translating gives CASSLLSSGANVPTF.

This clonotype was counted a few times. This chain links TRBV9 with TRBJ1-2; no definite D call. Germline V gene sequence: CDR1 SGDLS, CDR2 YYNGEE. V lost 0 bases to trimming and J lost 8 bases, with 14 bases between them. CDR3 length: 14 residues. The CDR3 loop is CASSVADTLRGYTF. CDR3 sequence (DNA): TGTGCCAGCAGCGTAGCCGACACTCTGCGGGGCTACACCTTC.

This chain connects TRBV7-9 to TRBJ2-3; possibly TRBD1 or TRBD2 for D (5 bases each). Trimming stripped 10 bases from V and 0 bases from J, with 11 bases between. Germline CDR1 is SEHNR and CDR2 is FQNEAQ (reference sequence). The CDR3 extends over 13 amino acids. In nucleotides, the CDR3 is TGTGCCACCCGGGACGGCAGCACAGATACGCAGTATTTT. Translating it yields CATRDGSTDTQYF.

The CDR3 loop reads CASSSNTLDYGYTF. As DNA, the CDR3 is TGCGCCAGCAGCTCCAACACTTTAGACTATGGCTACACCTTC. The J gene is TRBJ1-2, the V gene TRBV5-1; no definite D call. The CDR3 has 14 amino acids. V was shortened by 3 bases and J by 3 bases, with 12 bases between the two germline ends. CDR1 is SGHRS and CDR2 is YFSETQ in the germline V gene.

Concerning this clonotype: A read error may explain this, as a much larger clone is one base away. The chain is built from TRBV4-1 and TRBJ2-1; D uncertain. This CDR3 spans 12 amino acids. The germline V and J ends were trimmed by 3 bases and 5 bases, with 5 bases remaining between them. Germline V CDR1 and CDR2: MGHRA, YSYEKL. CDR3 in amino acids: CASSHLDNEQFF. In DNA form, the CDR3 reads TGCGCCAGCAGCCATCTTGACAATGAGCAGTTCTTC.

This clonotype was seen ten or more times. The chain joins TRBV20-1 to TRBJ1-1; D remains ambiguous. CDR3 length: 16 amino acids. V was pared by 0 bases and J by 4 bases, with 18 bases between. Germline lookup yields CDR1 DFQATT and CDR2 SNEGSKA (reference sequence). DNA for the CDR3: TGCAGTGCTAGAGATGAACCGGGTCCGAAGGGCACTGAAGCTTTCTTT. Amino acid sequence: CSARDEPGPKGTEAFF.

This chain connects TRBV2 to TRBJ1-2, with 9 bases matching TRBD1. J gave up 0 bases and V 4 bases, and 3 bases lay outside the gene matches. CDR1 is SNHLY and CDR2 is FYNNEI in the germline V gene. The CDR3 sequence is 15 residues long. The CDR3 here is CASSGWTGANYGYTF. The CDR3 DNA follows: TGTGCCAGCAGTGGTTGGACAGGGGCTAACTATGGCTACACCTTC. Complete variable domain (other parts from reference TRBV2 and TRBJ1-2): EPEVTQTPSHQVTQMGQEVILRCVPISNHLYFYWYRQILGQKVEFLVSFYNNEISEKSEIFDDQFSVERPDGSNFTLKIRSTKLEDSAMYFCASSGWTGANYGYTFGSGTRLTVV.

The genes are TRBV7-9 and TRBJ1-5; 7 bases match TRBD1. The CDR3 loop spans 14 amino acids. V lost 5 bases and J lost 5; bases outside the gene matches: 6. CDR1 SEHNR and CDR2 FQNEAQ come from the germline V gene (reference sequence). CDR3 nucleotide sequence: TGTGCCAGCAGCCAGGGACAGCCGGATCAGCCCCAGCATTTT. Translating it yields CASSQGQPDQPQHF. Drawing the rest from reference TRBV7-9 and TRBJ1-5, the complete variable domain is DTGVSQNPRHKITKRGQNVTFRCDPISEHNRLYWYRQTLGQGPEFLTYFQNEAQLEKSRLLSDRFSAERPKGSFSTLEIQRTEQGDSAMYLCASSQGQPDQPQHFGDGTRLSIL.

V and J are TRBV6-1 and TRBJ2-7; a weak D match, TRBD1 (6 bases). V shed 6 bases and J shed 2 bases, with 14 bases lying between them. Germline CDR1 and CDR2: MNHNS and SASEGT. The CDR3 has 14 residues. CDR3 residues: CASRRHQGTYEQYF. The DNA of the CDR3 is TGTGCCAGCAGGCGTCACCAGGGGACCTACGAGCAGTACTTC.

This clonotype was seen a few times. The chain couples TRBV11-3 to TRBJ2-3; D not certain. The CDR3 sequence is 13 residues long. Germline V gene sequence: CDR1 SGHNT, CDR2 YENEEA. V was cut by 2 bases and J by 3 bases, with 6 bases left in between. Here the CDR3 reads CASSLSWTDTQYF. CDR3 sequence (DNA): TGTGCCAGCAGCTTATCATGGACAGATACGCAGTATTTT.

As concerns this clonotype: This may be a read error: a much more frequent sequence differs by one nucleotide. The chain carries TRBV7-2 and TRBJ2-1; D is unresolved. Germline values: CDR1 SGHTA, CDR2 FQGNSA. The CDR3 sequence is 14 residues long. The V end lost 2 bases, the J end lost 10 bases, and 15 bases lay between the germline ends. The CDR3 sequence: CASSLKPNAYEQFF. CDR3 DNA sequence: TGTGCCAGCAGCTTAAAACCCAACGCCTACGAGCAGTTCTTC.

The rearrangement joins TRBV7-9 to TRBJ1-1; 8 nucleotides line up with TRBD1. Germline CDR1 reads SEHNR; CDR2 reads FQNEAQ (reference sequence). The CDR3 contains 15 residues. V trimming: 5 bases; J trimming: 1 base; junction bases outside the gene matches: 6. DNA for the CDR3: TGTGCCAGCAGCACCCAACAGGGGGGGAACACTGAAGCTTTCTTT. This translates into CASSTQQGGNTEAFF.

This clonotype was seen more than once but under ten times. The rearrangement joins TRBV4-1 to TRBJ2-5, with D perhaps being TRBD1 or TRBD2 (6 bases each). Trimming cost V 4 bases and J 1 base, with 13 bases left between them. This CDR3 is built from 15 residues. The germline V gene encodes CDR1 MGHRA and CDR2 YSYEKL. The CDR3 nucleotides are TGCGCCAGCAGCCTGGGGCGGGACACCCAAGAGACCCAGTACTTC. It translates to CASSLGRDTQETQYF.

In nucleotides, the CDR3 is TGTGCCAGCAGCACAGACGGACTAGCGGCTGAGACCCAGTACTTC. Translating it yields CASSTDGLAAETQYF. The V gene is TRBV7-2, the J gene TRBJ2-7; TRBD2 matches 10 bases. The DNA matches TRBJ2-5 better at its end, which makes the J call doubtful. From germline, CDR1 is SGHTA and CDR2 FQGNSA. The CDR3 has 15 amino acids.

The V and J genes are TRBV3-1 and TRBJ1-2, with no clear D. Germline lookup yields CDR1 LGHDT and CDR2 YNNKEL (reference sequence). CDR3 size: 13 residues. V gave up 3 bases and J gave up 2 bases, with 7 bases separating them. CDR3: CASSHELNYGYTF. CDR3 coding DNA: TGTGCCAGCAGCCATGAACTCAACTATGGCTACACCTTC.

This CDR3 reads CASSYAWGRGSANYGYTF. DNA of the CDR3: TGTGCCAGCAGCTATGCCTGGGGCAGGGGGAGTGCGAACTATGGCTACACCTTC. The V and J genes are TRBV6-5 and TRBJ1-2, with TRBD1 matching over 7 bases. CDR1 is MNHEY and CDR2 is SVGAGI in the germline V gene. With V trimmed by 6 bases and J by 2 bases, 18 bases remained unmatched. The CDR3 is 18 residues long.

The chain links TRBV12-3 or TRBV12-4 to TRBJ2-3; a possible D gene is TRBD2 (7 bases). The CDR3 has 16 residues. Trimming stripped 2 bases from V and 0 bases from J, with 12 bases between. The CDR3 region is CASSLFGGASTDTQYF. The CDR3 DNA reads TGTGCCAGCAGTTTATTTGGGGGGGCTAGCACAGATACGCAGTATTTT.